The 5 T cell receptor beta chains reported below all come from one sample, sequenced in a study of blood T cell repertoires in COVID-19. Using immunoSEQ multiplex PCR, the repertoire was profiled, and TCRdb retains in-frame clones only, with some absent. The sample contains more than 250,000 clones, 80% to 95% of which appear only once. Sequenced input: PBMCs or T cells enriched from blood (not recorded which). Receptors were obtained from a young woman who had recovered from COVID-19.

The gene calls are TRBV10-1 and TRBJ2-7; TRBD1 aligns across 10 bases. The germline V gene has CDR1 WNHNN and CDR2 SYGVQD (reference sequence). The V segment lost 7 bases and the J segment 3 bases; nucleotides outside the gene matches: 15. This CDR3 is built from 17 residues. The CDR3 DNA follows: TGCGCCAGCAAAAAAACGCCCGGGACAGGGGACTACTACGAGCAGTACTTC. Its translation: CASKKTPGTGDYYEQYF.

The chain links TRBV18 to TRBJ2-5, with a tentative D call TRBD1 (5 bases). Germline V CDR1 and CDR2: KGHSH, LQKENI. The CDR3 sequence is 14 residues long. V was shortened by 2 bases and J by 5 bases, with 12 bases between the two germline ends. The CDR3 region has the DNA TGTGCCAGCTCACCATTCAGGGCGGATGAGACCCAGTACTTC. Amino acids: CASSPFRADETQYF.

The chain uses TRBV6-6 and TRBJ2-1, with 11 bases lining up with TRBD2. The trim removed 2 bases at V and 9 bases at J, leaving 3 bases unmatched. Germline V gene lookup returns CDR1 MNHNY and CDR2 SVGAGI (reference sequence). This CDR3 contains 14 residues. The CDR3 DNA reads TGTGCCAGCAGTTACACCGGACTAGCGGGTGAGCAGTTCTTC. It encodes CASSYTGLAGEQFF.

V gene TRBV9 combines with J gene TRBJ2-1; a weak D match, TRBD2 (5 bases). Germline V gene sequence: CDR1 SGDLS, CDR2 YYNGEE. V was trimmed by 0 bases and J by 4 bases, leaving 14 bases between them. The CDR3 is made up of 16 amino acids. CDR3 loop: CASSVASGTTYNEQFF. In DNA form, the CDR3 reads TGTGCCAGCAGCGTAGCAAGCGGAACAACTTACAATGAGCAGTTCTTC.

The chain uses TRBV5-4 and TRBJ2-7, with TRBD1 matching 10 bases. The CDR3 is made up of 14 amino acids. Germline V gives CDR1 SGHNT, CDR2 YYREEE (reference sequence). The V and J ends lost 1 base and 6 bases, in that order; junction bases with no gene match: 4. The CDR3 region has the DNA TGTGCCAGCAGCTTGATAGGACAGGGGGGCGAGCAGTACTTC. Amino acids: CASSLIGQGGEQYF.